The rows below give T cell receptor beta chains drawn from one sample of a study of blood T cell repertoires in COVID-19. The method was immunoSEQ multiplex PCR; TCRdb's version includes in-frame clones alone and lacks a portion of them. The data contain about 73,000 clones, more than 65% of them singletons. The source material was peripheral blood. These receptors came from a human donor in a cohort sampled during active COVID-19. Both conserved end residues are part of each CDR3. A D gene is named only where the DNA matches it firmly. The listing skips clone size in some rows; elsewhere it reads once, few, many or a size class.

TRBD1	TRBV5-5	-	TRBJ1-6	CASSRTGTVFGSYNSPLHF	TGTGCCAGCAGCCGAACCGGGACAGTTTTCGGTTCCTATAATTCACCCCTCCACTTT
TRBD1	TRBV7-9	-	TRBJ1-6	CASSFYGTGGSYNSPLHF	TGTGCCAGCAGCTTTTATGGGACAGGGGGCTCTTATAATTCACCCCTCCACTTT
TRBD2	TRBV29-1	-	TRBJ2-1	CSVAVLSGGYNEQFF	TGCAGCGTTGCCGTTCTAAGCGGGGGCTACAATGAGCAGTTCTTC
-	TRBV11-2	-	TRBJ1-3	CASSSGRFSGGGNTIYF	TGTGCCAGCAGCTCCGGCCGATTCTCGGGGGGTGGAAACACCATATATTTT
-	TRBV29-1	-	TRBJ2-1	CSVGGNHNEQFF	TGCAGCGTTGGAGGGAATCACAATGAGCAGTTCTTC
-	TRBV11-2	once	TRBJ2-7	CASSLESPPSYEQYF	TGTGCCAGCAGCTTAGAGAGTCCTCCATCCTACGAGCAGTACTTC
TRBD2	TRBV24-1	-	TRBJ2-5	CATSFKRGGLKETQYF	TGTGCCACCAGTTTCAAGCGGGGGGGCCTCAAAGAGACCCAGTACTTC
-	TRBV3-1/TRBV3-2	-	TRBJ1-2	CASSPLEQGEGGYTF	TGTGCCAGCAGCCCATTAGAACAGGGAGAAGGTGGCTACACCTTC
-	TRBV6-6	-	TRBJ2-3	CASSYRPTDGTQYF	TGTGCCAGCAGTTACAGACCCACAGATGGGACGCAGTATTTT
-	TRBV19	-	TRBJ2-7	CASRRGGSLPPYEQYF	TGTGCCAGTAGAAGGGGGGGCTCCCTTCCGCCCTACGAGCAGTACTTC